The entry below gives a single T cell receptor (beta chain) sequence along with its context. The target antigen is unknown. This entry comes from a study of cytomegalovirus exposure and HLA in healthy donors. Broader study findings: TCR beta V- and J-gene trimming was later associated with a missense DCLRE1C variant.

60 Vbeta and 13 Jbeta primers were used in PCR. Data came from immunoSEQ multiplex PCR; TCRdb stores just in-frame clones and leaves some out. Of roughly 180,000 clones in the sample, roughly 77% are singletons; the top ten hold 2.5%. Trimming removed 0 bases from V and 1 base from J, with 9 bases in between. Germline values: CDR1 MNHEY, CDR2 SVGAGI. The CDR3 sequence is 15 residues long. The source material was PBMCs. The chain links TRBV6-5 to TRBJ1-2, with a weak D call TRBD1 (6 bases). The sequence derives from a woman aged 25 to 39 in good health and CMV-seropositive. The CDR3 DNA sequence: TGTGCCAGCAGTTACTCGGCAGGGGTTAACTATGGCTACACCTTC. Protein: CASSYSAGVNYGYTF.